The 9 T cell receptor beta chains below all came from one sample that was sequenced in a study of metastatic and nonmetastatic thyroid tumors. No treatment had been given to any patient before thyroid surgery. With MiXCR, TCRdb called clones anew from the PCR reads. The sample carries roughly 64,000 clones, 4% to 4.5% recorded once. Source material: blood. The receptors originated from a female donor with papillary thyroid cancer or a benign thyroid nodule (not recorded which). Some clones in this sample may be carry-over from other donors' samples.

Ten or more counts support this clone. V and J are TRBV4-1 and TRBJ2-7; a possible D gene is TRBD2 (5 bases). Trimming took 2 bases from V and 3 from J, leaving 14 bases between them. CDR1 and CDR2 from the germline V gene are MGHRA and YSYEKL. The CDR3 totals 15 residues. The CDR3 here is CASSQFLRDNYEQYF. The CDR3 coding sequence is TGCGCCAGCAGCCAATTTCTCCGGGATAACTACGAGCAGTACTTC.

On this clone itself: The germline gene is not matched at one end of the junction; a read error may be the cause. The gene calls are TRBV6-1 and TRBJ1-1; 10 bases agree with TRBD1. The CDR3 has 13 residues. The germline V gene has CDR1 MNHNS and CDR2 SASEGT. CDR3 nucleotide sequence: TGTGCCAGTAGTGGACAGGGGGTCACTGAAGCTTTCTTT. Translating it yields CASSGQGVTEAFF.

This clone has ten or more counts. The sample contains more than one DNA sequence encoding this CDR3. The chain uses TRBV20-1 and TRBJ1-4; tentative D call: TRBD1 (5 bases). Trimming removed 7 bases from V and 2 bases from J, with 11 bases in between. The CDR3 extends over 13 amino acids. CDR1 DFQATT and CDR2 SNEGSKA come from the germline V gene (reference sequence). CDR3 coding DNA: TGCAGTGTAGGAGGGGCGACTAATGAAAAACTGTTTTTT. This gives the protein CSVGGATNEKLFF.

This clone is classed as medium-sized. V usage is TRBV27 and J usage is TRBJ1-2; 7 bases agree with TRBD1. J lost 6 bases, V lost 6 bases, and 10 bases had no gene match. Germline lookup yields CDR1 MNHEY and CDR2 SMNVEV (reference sequence). This CDR3 is built from 14 residues. Here the CDR3 reads CASSLTGNWNGYTF. CDR3 nucleotides: TGTGCCAGCAGCCTGACAGGGAACTGGAATGGCTACACCTTC.

About this clone itself: The junction does not match germline at one end; this may be a read error. The chain joins TRBV20-1 to TRBJ2-3, with 7 bases matching TRBD1. Per germline, CDR1 DFQATT and CDR2 SNEGSKA (reference sequence). The CDR3 runs to 15 residues. The chain's CDR3 is CGARVPGQFTDTQYF. CDR3 sequence (DNA): TGCGGTGCCAGGGTCCCGGGACAGTTCACAGATACGCAGTATTTT.

This clone was found a few times. This chain connects TRBV5-1 to TRBJ2-7, with 9 bases aligning to TRBD1. The CDR3 loop spans 15 amino acids. In germline, CDR1 is SGHRS, CDR2 YFSETQ. The J segment lost 5 bases and the V segment lost 2 bases, leaving 8 bases of the junction unmatched. CDR3 amino acids: CASSLQGARSDEQYF. CDR3 nucleotide sequence: TGCGCCAGCAGCTTACAGGGGGCAAGGTCGGACGAGCAGTACTTC.

The rearrangement links TRBV7-3 to TRBJ2-2; 8 bases match TRBD1. The V gene's germline CDR1 is SGHTA and CDR2 FQGTGA. The CDR3 runs to 16 residues. V was pared by 5 bases and J by 4 bases, with 9 bases of the junction left unmatched. DNA of the CDR3: TGTGCCAGCAGCCCGGAGGGACAGGAGTCCACCGGGGAGCTGTTTTTT. This gives the protein CASSPEGQESTGELFF.

This clone was seen more than once but under ten times. The junction differs from germline at one of its ends, possibly a read error. CDR3 loop: CGSSPGQGYSPLHF. Written as DNA, the CDR3 is TGTGGCAGCAGTCCGGGACAGGGATATTCACCCCTCCATTTT. The chain combines TRBV12-3 or TRBV12-4 with TRBJ1-6; 9 positions agree with TRBD1. The CDR3 is 14 residues long.

The table lists this clone with a few counts. This rearrangement joins TRBV10-2 to TRBJ2-7; the D is unclear. CDR1 and CDR2 from the germline V gene are WSHSY and SAAADI. This CDR3 comprises 17 residues. Trimming cost V 4 bases and J 2 bases, with 21 bases left between them. Written as DNA, the CDR3 is TGCGCCAGCAGTGGCCCGTACCGGTACATAGGGACCTACGAGCAGTACTTC. This gives the protein CASSGPYRYIGTYEQYF.